Sequencing of this TCR beta chain was carried out in a study of human T cells and chemical hapten exposure (dated by TCRdb to the early 2020s). Some background on the complete study: For sensitization, 2% DPC in acetone was applied to a 2 cm by 2 cm area of upper inner arm skin. Throughout the approximately 23-week study period, patients were also given weekly therapeutic DPC doses on the scalp. Patch tests used Finn chambers with 0.01% DPC on the upper back, scored after 6 days by International Contact Dermatitis Research Group standards. The mostly female patient cohort included alopecia areata with under or over 50% scalp involvement, alopecia totalis and alopecia universalis. The libraries were sequenced as a pool, and the TCR yield per sample differed mostly because of small variations in library volumes within the pool. Peripheral blood TCR repertoire changes were tracked in vivo in alopecia patients during primary and secondary sensitization to the hapten diphenylcyclopropenone (DPC). Patient blood was sampled pre-sensitization (week 0) and at 2, 6 and about 24 weeks after DPC sensitization. Blood for TCR sequencing was provided by twenty-nine alopecia patients at one to four time points (pre-sensitization, 2, 6 and 24 weeks). Study-level results and caveats: All patients had alopecia, a presumed autoimmune disease, so their immune response might differ from that of healthy individuals. Significantly more large CDR3 similarity clusters were formed by expanded TCRs than by pre-sensitization or healthy control sets, consistent with antigen-driven responses. Patch test score correlated positively with the number of PT1 expanded TCRs, reaching significance at thresholds 8, 16 and 32 but not at 4. After repeated subsampling, changes were observed in the strength of the expansion versus patch-test correlation and in the threshold at which the correlation became significant. DPC sensitization did not change how many TCRs were above 1 in 1000 frequency, and no evidence was found of alterations in global repertoire structure.

Libraries were built with RACE. TCRdb shows the sequencer as NextSeq 500. Library preparation attached unique molecular identifiers to individual cDNA molecules for quantitative, reproducible TCR counting. From each blood RNA sample, both TCR alpha and TCR beta chains were sequenced. The original pipeline was this. The median number of TCRs per sample was 95,638, ranging from about 20,000 to 700,000. V, J and CDR3 annotation of the TCR reads was carried out using the Decombinator software suite. For the PS versus PT1 abundance plots, all samples were subsampled to the same number of TCRs (28,000). TCRs were defined as expanded if absent before sensitization and observed at least eight times at the 2-week time point. TCRdb reprocessing: public reads trimmed at Q25 with fastp, clones called with MiXCR, in-frame beta chains kept. Each record represents a unique CDR3 protein, reported with the most common genes and DNA among its rows. TCRdb, not the authors, supplied the V and J calls. The sample table holds around 260,000 distinct CDR3 sequences, of which 8.6% were seen once. 2% to 2.5% of the sample is in the top ten clones.

This specimen's time point label, per the study, means: pre-sensitization, week 0. This specimen's treatment or condition label, per the study, means: therapeutic diphenylcyclopropenone sensitization with weekly scalp DPC. At each patch-test visit, blood was drawn before the patch test was applied. Patients were considered eligible if aged 18 to 70, diagnosed with alopecia and deemed suitable for DPC therapy, and patients were excluded if pregnant. Total RNA was extracted from unfractionated whole blood that had been collected in Tempus Blood RNA tubes. As encoded in the germline V gene, CDR1 is ENHRY while CDR2 is SYGVKD. Its CDR3 holds 10 amino acids, cysteine through phenylalanine. The entry retains the CDR3 DNA only, 30 bases that are in frame from base 1. At the junction V is shortened by 9 bases and J by 6 bases, with 9 bases in between. In this sample, this clonotype turned up many times. No antigen is known for it. No quality values exist for individual bases; no much larger clone is one base distant.

The sample consisted of whole blood, taken in connection with sensitization to the hapten diphenylcyclopropenone (DPC). The sequence links TRBV10-3 to TRBJ2-7; the D gene is not confidently resolved. This clonotype was obtained from a woman aged 35 to 49 with alopecia areata. Some clones in this sample may be carry-over from other donors' samples. The CDR3 in this case is CAMGESEQYF. The sequenced DNA: TGTGCCATGGGTGAAAGCGAGCAGTACTTC.